This is a list of T cell receptor beta chains from one sample in a study of CD8 T cells in Susac syndrome. TCRdb re-called the immunoSEQ multiplex PCR reads with MiXCR, one entry per CDR3 protein. The data show 200,000 to 250,000 distinct CDR3 sequences, approximately 94% seen once. The sample taken for sequencing was CD4+ T cells from PBMCs. These receptors were collected from a human donor with Susac syndrome. Each CDR3 is given with its conserved first and last residue. D genes are given only for firm matches. Some rows have no size entry. The others give once, few or many, or a class for an expanded clone.

J gene	V gene	clone size	D gene	CDR3 protein	CDR3 DNA
TRBJ1-4	TRBV12-3/TRBV12-4	once	.	CASSLAPSRSEKLFF	TGTGCCAGCAGTTTGGCCCCCTCTAGGAGTGAAAAACTGTTTTTT
TRBJ1-1	TRBV28	.	.	CASSFGTTSEAFF	TGTGCCAGCAGTTTTGGGACCACGTCTGAAGCTTTCTTT
TRBJ2-7	TRBV3-1	few	TRBD2	CASSQGLAAYEQYF	TGTGCCAGCAGCCAAGGGCTAGCGGCCTACGAGCAGTACTTC
TRBJ2-1	TRBV24-1	.	TRBD2	CATSDPSGGADEQFF	TGTGCCACCAGTGACCCTAGCGGGGGGGCCGATGAGCAGTTCTTC
TRBJ2-1	TRBV5-1	.	.	CASSSGTVYNEQFF	TGCGCCAGCAGCAGCGGGACAGTTTACAATGAGCAGTTCTTC
TRBJ2-1	TRBV4-1	.	.	CASSQDGLPSSYNEQFF	TGCGCCAGCAGCCAAGATGGACTGCCCAGCTCCTACAATGAGCAGTTCTTC
TRBJ2-4	TRBV30	.	.	CAWSPRGSGRNIQYF	TGTGCCTGGAGCCCCAGGGGATCGGGCCGAAACATTCAGTACTTC
TRBJ1-1	TRBV7-3	.	TRBD1	CASSLFGTDKAFF	TGTGCCAGCAGCTTATTTGGGACAGACAAAGCTTTCTTT
TRBJ2-7	TRBV7-2	.	TRBD1	CASSLATTGGPYEQYF	TGTGCCAGCAGCTTAGCGACCACAGGGGGACCCTACGAGCAGTACTTC
TRBJ1-1	TRBV5-6	.	.	CASSLGGVDTEAFF	TGTGCCAGCAGCTTAGGGGGGGTCGACACTGAAGCTTTCTTT
TRBJ2-1	TRBV7-9	.	TRBD2	CASSLLAGSHNEQFF	TGTGCCAGCAGCTTATTAGCGGGAAGCCACAATGAGCAGTTCTTC
TRBJ1-6	TRBV20-1	.	TRBD1	CSALPGTGYSPLHF	TGCAGTGCCCTACCCGGGACAGGTTATTCACCCCTCCACTTT
TRBJ2-5	TRBV11-2	.	.	CASSSNLGLGQETQYF	TGTGCCAGCAGCTCTAATCTGGGACTGGGACAAGAGACCCAGTACTTC
TRBJ2-7	TRBV20-1	.	TRBD1	CSATDRGSYEQYF	TGCAGTGCTACGGACAGGGGGAGCTACGAGCAGTACTTC
TRBJ1-5	TRBV20-1	.	.	CSATRNRVNSNQPQHF	TGCAGTGCAACTCGTAATCGAGTGAATAGCAATCAGCCCCAGCATTTT
TRBJ2-1	TRBV29-1	.	TRBD1	CSVERVTGGYEQFF	TGCAGCGTTGAACGGGTTACAGGGGGCTATGAGCAGTTCTTC
TRBJ1-1	TRBV24-1	.	.	CATSEAGNTEAFF	TGTGCCACCAGTGAGGCCGGGAACACTGAAGCTTTCTTT
TRBJ2-7	TRBV14	.	TRBD1	CASSQGVVTGGYEQYF	TGTGCCAGCAGCCAAGGGGTGGTGACAGGGGGCTACGAGCAGTACTTC
TRBJ1-1	TRBV20-1	once	.	CSARDRDPSGAFF	TGCAGTGCTAGGGACCGGGACCCAAGTGGAGCTTTCTTT
TRBJ2-7	TRBV7-2	.	.	CASSLSTGWEQYF	TGTGCCAGCAGCTTAAGCACGGGGTGGGAGCAGTACTTC
TRBJ2-5	TRBV28	.	TRBD1	CASSRDRGETQYF	TGTGCCAGCAGTCGGGACAGGGGAGAGACCCAGTACTTC
TRBJ2-5	TRBV14	.	.	CASSPRASPQETQYF	TGTGCCAGCAGCCCCAGAGCCTCTCCCCAAGAGACCCAGTACTTC
TRBJ1-1	TRBV9	.	.	CASSGEAGVGEAFF	TGTGCCAGCAGCGGAGAAGCAGGGGTGGGTGAAGCTTTCTTT
TRBJ2-1	TRBV4-3	.	.	CASSQSPPGVGEQFF	TGCGCCAGCAGCCAGTCCCCCCCGGGGGTCGGGGAGCAGTTCTTC
TRBJ1-3	TRBV6-5	.	.	CATSVEGTIYF	TGTGCCACCTCGGTTGAGGGCACCATATATTTT
TRBJ2-2	TRBV6-2/TRBV6-3	.	TRBD1	CASSPTSGQGGGELFF	TGTGCCAGCAGTCCAACCTCGGGACAGGGAGGCGGGGAGCTGTTTTTT
TRBJ2-5	TRBV7-2	.	.	CASSPASAQYF	TGTGCCAGCAGCCCGGCTTCGGCCCAGTACTTC
TRBJ2-2	TRBV20-1	.	TRBD2	CSASLAGGPTGELFF	TGCAGTGCTAGTCTAGCGGGGGGGCCCACCGGGGAGCTGTTTTTT
TRBJ2-1	TRBV7-8	.	TRBD1	CASKTGGFDNEQFF	TGTGCCAGCAAAACAGGGGGCTTTGACAATGAGCAGTTCTTC
TRBJ2-7	TRBV6-2/TRBV6-3	.	TRBD1	CASSGDRVIYEQYF	TGTGCCAGCAGCGGCGACAGGGTCATCTACGAGCAGTACTTC
TRBJ2-2	TRBV3-1	.	.	CASSLYTGELFF	TGTGCCAGCAGTCTATACACCGGGGAGCTGTTTTTT
TRBJ1-1	TRBV6-2/TRBV6-3	.	.	CASSYRRNTEAFF	TGTGCCAGCAGTTACCGTCGTAACACTGAAGCTTTCTTT
TRBJ2-7	TRBV6-2/TRBV6-3	.	TRBD1	CASQSQWTGISYEQYF	TGTGCCAGCCAATCGCAGTGGACAGGGATTAGCTACGAGCAGTACTTC
TRBJ1-2	TRBV27	.	TRBD1	CASSFFAPDRGGGYTF	TGTGCCAGCAGTTTTTTTGCCCCCGACAGGGGAGGGGGCTACACCTTC
TRBJ2-5	TRBV12-3/TRBV12-4	.	TRBD2	CASSTTSGGSETQYF	TGTGCCAGCAGTACCACTAGCGGGGGGTCGGAGACCCAGTACTTC
TRBJ2-7	TRBV20-1	.	TRBD1	CSANRQGYEQYF	TGCAGTGCAAATCGACAGGGCTACGAGCAGTACTTC
TRBJ2-7	TRBV30	.	.	CAWSAGGTVYEQYF	TGTGCCTGGAGTGCGGGAGGGACAGTCTACGAGCAGTACTTC
TRBJ1-2	TRBV7-2	.	.	CASSSLTGLDGYTF	TGTGCCAGCAGCTCCCTGACAGGCCTCGACGGCTACACCTTC
TRBJ1-2	TRBV7-2	.	.	CASRDPDSYGYTF	TGTGCCAGCAGGGACCCAGACAGCTATGGCTACACCTTC
TRBJ1-1	TRBV7-2	.	.	CASSLIRNTEAFF	TGTGCCAGCAGCTTAATCAGGAACACTGAAGCTTTCTTT
TRBJ2-5	TRBV28	once	.	CASSFTVTETQYF	TGTGCCAGCAGTTTTACTGTTACGGAGACCCAGTACTTC